A selection of T cell receptor beta chains follows, all from one sample in a study of T-cell reconstitution after alpha-beta-depleted transplantation in children. TCRdb analysed the PCR reads with MiXCR anew, one entry per CDR3 protein. The table includes about 980,000 distinct CDR3 sequences, about 31% detected once. The specimen comprised PBMCs, mostly from graft donor cells, sampled 360 days after TCRalphabeta/CD19-depleted stem cell transplant. These TCRs come from a boy younger than two who had a stem cell transplant for SCID, so the T cells may come from the graft donor. Both conserved end residues are part of each CDR3. The D gene is left open where the match is weak. Some rows have no size entry. The others give once, few or many, or a class for an expanded clone.

clone size | J gene | D gene | V gene | CDR3 DNA | CDR3 protein
. | TRBJ1-6 | . | TRBV28 | TGTGCCAGCAGTTTAGAGTACTCCTATAATTCACCCCTCCACTTT | CASSLEYSYNSPLHF
few | TRBJ2-7 | . | TRBV15 | TGTGCCACCAGCAGGAACTACGAGCAGTACTTC | CATSRNYEQYF
. | TRBJ1-1 | . | TRBV4-2 | TGTGCCAGCAGCCAAGGGGAGACAGGTTCAAACACTGAAGCTTTCTTT | CASSQGETGSNTEAFF
few | TRBJ1-1 | . | TRBV4-3 | TGCGCCAGCAGCCAAAGACAGTTCATGAACACTGAAGCTTTCTTT | CASSQRQFMNTEAFF
few | TRBJ1-6 | TRBD1 | TRBV7-9 | TGTGCCAGCAGCTCGGGACAGTTTTCACCCCTCCACTTT | CASSSGQFSPLHF
. | TRBJ2-3 | TRBD1 | TRBV20-1 | TGCAGTGCTAGAGGCGGGACAGGGAGGTCAGATACGCAGTATTTT | CSARGGTGRSDTQYF
few | TRBJ1-1 | . | TRBV7-2 | TGTGCCAGCAGCCTACAAAGTTGGAACACTGAAGCTTTCTTT | CASSLQSWNTEAFF
few | TRBJ1-1 | . | TRBV19 | TGTGCCAGTAGTTTGTCCTGGGACACTGAAGCTTTCTTT | CASSLSWDTEAFF
. | TRBJ2-2 | . | TRBV4-2 | TGTGCCAGCAGCCAAGGGTTGCGGGGGCGACCTAACACCGGGGAGCTGTTTTTT | CASSQGLRGRPNTGELFF
. | TRBJ2-7 | TRBD1 | TRBV20-1 | TGCAGTGCTAGAGCCCCGAAGGGACAGGGCTTCCACGAGCAGTACTTC | CSARAPKGQGFHEQYF